Sequencing of this T cell receptor (beta chain) was carried out in a study of blood T cells in healthy people across ages. This clonotype turned up a few times. The CDR3 sequence is 15 residues long. Germline assignment: CDR1 LNHNV and CDR2 YYDKDF (reference sequence). Trimming removed 1 base from V and 0 bases from J, with 8 bases in between. PCR was performed a second time for about 7 to 11 cycles using a sample-barcoded 5' primer and a J-beta primer mix. Each of the samples gave a minimum of 3 million paired-end reads that contained CDR3. TCRdb independently ran MiXCR on the 5' RACE reads; one entry per CDR3 protein. The sample includes some 1.6 million distinct CDR3 sequences, approximately 32% of them seen just once.

What was sequenced was blood. The receptor was derived from a woman aged 25 to 39 in good health. This chain links TRBV15 with TRBJ2-3, with D unclear. CDR3 region: CATSRVAQSTDTQYF. DNA for the CDR3: TGTGCCACCAGCAGAGTGGCCCAGAGCACAGATACGCAGTATTTT.